The entry that follows covers one T cell receptor (beta chain) sequence. Its cognate antigen is unknown. The PCR employed 60 Vbeta primers together with 13 Jbeta primers. This table comes from immunoSEQ multiplex PCR, and its TCRdb copy is limited to in-frame clones, with some not included. The sample has fewer than 150,000 clones; approximately 67% are singletons. This sample is part of a study of cytomegalovirus exposure and HLA in healthy donors. Study overall: Prior work identified roughly 120 million unique TCR beta sequences in around 170 million T cells.

Whole-study results and caveats: Reports described diagnosis of cytomegalovirus status by the classifier as highly specific and sensitive. In an earlier analysis, productive rearrangement rates for most beta V segments clustered near 87% or 30%. Excluded: some indistinguishable V segments such as TRBV6-2 and TRBV6-3.

Germline values: CDR1 SGHDT, CDR2 YYEEEE. The CDR3 length is 18 residues. J was trimmed by 4 bases and V by 3 bases; bases with no gene match: 18. Sequencing was carried out using PBMCs. The chain combines TRBV5-6 with TRBJ1-2, with 7 bases identical to TRBD1. The sequence came from a man younger than 35 in good health and CMV-seropositive. CDR3 residues: CASSSPPYPGQATYGYTF. CDR3 DNA sequence: TGTGCCAGCAGCTCACCCCCTTACCCCGGACAGGCGACCTATGGCTACACCTTC.